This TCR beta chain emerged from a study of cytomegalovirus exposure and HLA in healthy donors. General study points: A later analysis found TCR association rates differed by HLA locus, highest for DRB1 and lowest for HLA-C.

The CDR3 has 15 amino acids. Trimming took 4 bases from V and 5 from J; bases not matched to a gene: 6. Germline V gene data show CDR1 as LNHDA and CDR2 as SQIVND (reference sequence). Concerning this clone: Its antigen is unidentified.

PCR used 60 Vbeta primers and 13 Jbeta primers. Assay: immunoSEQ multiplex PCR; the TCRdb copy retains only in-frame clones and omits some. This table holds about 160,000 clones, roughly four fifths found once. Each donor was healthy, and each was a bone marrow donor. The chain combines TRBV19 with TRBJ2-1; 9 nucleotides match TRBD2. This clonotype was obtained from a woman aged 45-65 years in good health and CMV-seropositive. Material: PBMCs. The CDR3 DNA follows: TGTGCCAGTAGTAAGGAGCGGGGGGCGAACAATGAGCAGTTCTTC. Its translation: CASSKERGANNEQFF.